The 25 T cell receptor beta chains in this list originate from one sample, sequenced in a study of OX40 agonist ivuxolimab in advanced cancers. Libraries were prepared by immunoSEQ multiplex PCR; TCRdb keeps only in-frame clonotypes and omits some of them. The table has around 100,000 clones, about 96% seen once. Sample: CD4+ or CD8+ T cells sorted from blood, taken in a trial of the OX40 agonist ivuxolimab. The receptor source for this set is an adult with an advanced solid tumor such as melanoma, head and neck, liver or kidney cancer.

V usage is TRBV4-1 and J usage is TRBJ2-1; no clear D gene. This CDR3 region has 14 residues. Trimming removed 1 base from V and 8 bases from J, with 12 bases in between. Germline CDR1 and CDR2: MGHRA and YSYEKL. The CDR3 region is CASSQGYPGHEQFF. DNA of the CDR3: TGCGCCAGCAGCCAAGGTTACCCCGGCCATGAGCAGTTCTTC.

The chain uses TRBV5-4 and TRBJ2-7, with 12 bases aligning to TRBD2. The CDR3 spans 18 residues. From germline, CDR1 is SGHNT and CDR2 YYREEE (reference sequence). Germline trimming cut 4 bases from V and 4 bases from J; bases unmatched to any gene: 15. The CDR3 nucleotides are TGTGCCAGCAGCGCCGATCTAGCGGGGGGGCCAAACCCGTACGAGCAGTACTTC. Protein product: CASSADLAGGPNPYEQYF.

The chain carries TRBV19 and TRBJ1-1; D is undetermined. CDR3 length equals 14 residues. V was shortened by 4 bases and J by 3 bases, with 12 bases between the two germline ends. Germline V gives CDR1 LNHDA, CDR2 SQIVND (reference sequence). CDR3 sequence: CASSKGQRDTEAFF. In nucleotides, the CDR3 is TGTGCCAGTAGTAAAGGGCAGAGGGACACTGAAGCTTTCTTT. Looking up the rest from reference TRBV19 and TRBJ1-1 gives the full variable domain: DGGITQSPKYLFRKEGQNVTLSCEQNLNHDAMYWYRQDPGQGLRLIYYSQIVNDFQKGDIAEGYSVSREKKESFPLTVTSAQKNPTAFYLCASSKGQRDTEAFFGQGTRLTVV.

V usage is TRBV7-9 and J usage is TRBJ1-6; TRBD1 matches 11 bases. CDR1 and CDR2 from the germline V gene are SEHNR and FQNEAQ (reference sequence). The CDR3 length is 16 residues. V gave up 5 bases and J gave up 6 bases; unmatched junction bases: 6. The CDR3 protein is CASSARTGGSNSPLHF. CDR3 nucleotides: TGTGCCAGCAGCGCTCGGACAGGGGGCTCTAATTCACCCCTCCACTTT.

The gene calls are TRBV15 and TRBJ1-2; no clear D. Trimming removed 3 bases from V and 5 bases from J, with 10 bases in between. In germline, CDR1 is LNHNV, CDR2 YYDKDF (reference sequence). The CDR3 consists of 13 residues. The CDR3 DNA follows: TGTGCCACCAGCAGCTACCGGGAATATGGCTACACCTTC. This translates into CATSSYREYGYTF.

This clone was recorded once. The chain employs TRBV27 and TRBJ2-7; TRBD2 matches at 7 bases. CDR3 size: 15 residues. Per germline, CDR1 MNHEY and CDR2 SMNVEV (reference sequence). Germline trimming cut 0 bases from V and 3 bases from J; bases unmatched to any gene: 5. CDR3 residues: CASSLSASGNYEQYF. CDR3 coding DNA: TGTGCCAGCAGTTTATCGGCTAGCGGCAACTACGAGCAGTACTTC.

The chain couples TRBV9 to TRBJ1-1, with D tentatively TRBD1 (6 bases). The CDR3 has 15 residues. CDR1 and CDR2 (germline): SGDLS, YYNGEE. V lost 0 bases and J 1 base, leaving 10 bases between the germline ends. The DNA of the CDR3 is TGTGCCAGCAGCGTAGTGGGGGCGCGGAACACTGAAGCTTTCTTT. It encodes CASSVVGARNTEAFF.

The V call is TRBV19, the J call TRBJ1-5; D perhaps matches TRBD1 (5 bases). Germline V CDR1 and CDR2: LNHDA, SQIVND (reference sequence). The CDR3 has 13 residues. The V and J ends lost 11 bases and 5 bases respectively, with 16 bases between them. The CDR3 spells CAGGAGPHQPQHF. The DNA for the CDR3 is TGTGCCGGAGGAGCGGGACCCCATCAGCCCCAGCATTTT.

V is TRBV27 and J is TRBJ2-7, with D possibly called TRBD1 or TRBD2 (5 bases each). Trimming pared 3 bases from V and 9 bases from J, leaving 15 bases between. Germline V gene lookup returns CDR1 MNHEY and CDR2 SMNVEV (reference sequence). The CDR3 contains 13 residues. CDR3 bases: TGTGCCAGCAGTTTGTCCGGGACCCGGGGGCAGTACTTC. Protein: CASSLSGTRGQYF.

V is TRBV11-2 and J is TRBJ2-2; TRBD2 aligns across 7 bases. Germline V gives CDR1 SGHAT, CDR2 FQNNGV. There are 15 residues in the CDR3. Losses at the gene ends were 0 bases for V and 8 bases for J; bases not matched to a gene: 6. CDR3 bases: TGTGCCAGCAGCTTAGAGACTAGCCTTCGAGGGGAGCTGTTTTTT. It specifies CASSLETSLRGELFF. Complete variable domain (other parts from reference TRBV11-2 and TRBJ2-2): EAGVAQSPRYKIIEKRQSVAFWCNPISGHATLYWYQQILGQGPKLLIQFQNNGVVDDSQLPKDRFSAERLKGVDSTLKIQPAKLEDSAVYLCASSLETSLRGELFFGEGSRLTVL.

The rearrangement uses TRBV6-5 and TRBJ1-2, with 7 nucleotides matching TRBD1. In germline, CDR1 is MNHEY, CDR2 SVGAGI. With 6 bases clipped from V and 8 bases from J, the junction kept 6 bases outside the gene matches. This CDR3 comprises 12 residues. Here the CDR3 reads CASRTGAGGYTF. CDR3 bases: TGTGCCAGCAGAACAGGGGCAGGGGGCTACACCTTC.

The DNA of the CDR3 is TGTGCCAGCTCACCACCTTTCGGGCCGGGTGAAGCTTTCTTT. It codes for CASSPPFGPGEAFF. The chain employs TRBV18 and TRBJ1-1; D is ambiguous. Trimming cost V 0 bases and J 7 bases, with 12 bases left between them. The CDR3 spans 14 residues. Germline CDR1 KGHSH, CDR2 LQKENI. Complete variable domain (other parts from reference TRBV18 and TRBJ1-1): NAGVMQNPRHLVRRRGQEARLRCSPMKGHSHVYWYRQLPEEGLKFMVYLQKENIIDESGMPKERFSAEFPKEGPSILRIQQVVRGDSAAYFCASSPPFGPGEAFFGQGTRLTVV.

The chain links TRBV9 to TRBJ2-3, with D maybe TRBD1 (5 bases). V was clipped by 1 base and J by 6 bases, with 12 bases between them. CDR3 length equals 14 residues. CDR1 is SGDLS, CDR2 YYNGEE, per germline. This CDR3 is CASSVFQGWDTQYF. The CDR3 DNA sequence: TGTGCCAGCAGCGTATTTCAGGGTTGGGATACGCAGTATTTT. Full variable domain (rest looked up from reference TRBV9 and TRBJ2-3): DSGVTQTPKHLITATGQRVTLRCSPRSGDLSVYWYQQSLDQGLQFLIQYYNGEERAKGNILERFSAQQFPDLHSELNLSSLELGDSALYFCASSVFQGWDTQYFGPGTRLTVL.

The chain combines TRBV28 with TRBJ2-4; D is perhaps TRBD1 (5 bases). Deletions cut 3 bases from V and 5 bases from J, with 8 bases between. Per germline, CDR1 MDHEN and CDR2 SYDVKM. This CDR3 contains 13 residues. CDR3 bases: TGTGCCAGCAGTTTTTTCAGGGAAAACATTCAGTACTTC. Protein: CASSFFRENIQYF.

The CDR3 protein is CASSLGGTGLTNEKLFF. As DNA, the CDR3 is TGTGCCAGCAGCTTAGGGGGTACAGGGCTGACTAATGAAAAACTGTTTTTT. The genes are TRBV11-2 and TRBJ1-4; possible D gene TRBD1, 6 bases. The CDR3 loop spans 17 amino acids. Between the trimmed V and J ends, which lost 1 base and 2 bases, there was a span of 14 bases. Germline CDR1 reads SGHAT; CDR2 reads FQNNGV.

CDR3 amino acids: CASSLPSGSSYNEQFF. The CDR3 DNA reads as TGTGCCAGCAGTTTACCCAGCGGGAGCTCCTACAATGAGCAGTTCTTC. The rearrangement joins TRBV27 to TRBJ2-1, with 8 bases fitting TRBD2. In germline, CDR1 is MNHEY, CDR2 SMNVEV (reference sequence). This CDR3 has 16 residues. With 2 bases clipped from V and 0 bases from J, the junction kept 3 bases outside the gene matches.

The chain couples TRBV6-6 to TRBJ2-2; D ambiguous. Germline V lookup: CDR1 MNHNY, CDR2 SVGAGI (reference sequence). CDR3 length: 15 amino acids. V lost 0 bases and J lost 1, with 6 bases in between. In DNA, the CDR3 is TGTGCCAGCAGTTACTCGGGCAGGAACACCGGGGAGCTGTTTTTT. As protein: CASSYSGRNTGELFF.

This rearrangement joins TRBV7-9 to TRBJ2-3, with D uncertain. CDR1 and CDR2 from the germline V gene are SEHNR and FQNEAQ (reference sequence). V was clipped by 2 bases and J by 3 bases, with 9 bases between them. The CDR3 is made up of 14 amino acids. Written as DNA, the CDR3 is TGTGCCAGCAGCTTACCCCCCTTAACAGATACGCAGTATTTT. Translating it yields CASSLPPLTDTQYF. Full variable domain (missing parts from reference TRBV7-9 and TRBJ2-3): DTGVSQNPRHKITKRGQNVTFRCDPISEHNRLYWYRQTLGQGPEFLTYFQNEAQLEKSRLLSDRFSAERPKGSFSTLEIQRTEQGDSAMYLCASSLPPLTDTQYFGPGTRLTVL.

The chain carries TRBV7-9 and TRBJ1-1, with D perhaps matching TRBD1 (5 bases). V lost 7 bases, J lost 2 bases, and 8 bases lay in between. Per the germline V gene, CDR1 is SEHNR and CDR2 is FQNEAQ (reference sequence). The CDR3 loop spans 12 amino acids. The CDR3: CASTGQNTEAFF. CDR3 DNA sequence: TGTGCCAGCACCGGACAAAACACTGAAGCTTTCTTT.

This clone was detected once. The chain is built from TRBV9 and TRBJ2-1; possible D gene TRBD2, 6 bases. CDR3 length: 16 amino acids. Per the germline V gene, CDR1 is SGDLS and CDR2 is YYNGEE. The germline V and J ends were trimmed by 0 bases and 2 bases, with 12 bases remaining between them. In nucleotides, the CDR3 is TGTGCCAGCAGCGTAGAGGTCGGGAGCGCCTACAATGAGCAGTTCTTC. This sequence encodes CASSVEVGSAYNEQFF.

J is TRBJ2-3 and V is TRBV7-8; D gene ambiguous. The CDR3 length is 15 residues. Trimming shortened V by 3 bases and J by 1 base, and 11 bases separated the two germline ends. Germline loops: CDR1 SGHVS, CDR2 FQNEAQ. The CDR3: CASSFPEMGTDTQYF. The CDR3 DNA sequence: TGTGCCAGCAGCTTCCCCGAAATGGGCACAGATACGCAGTATTTT. Full variable domain (remainder filled in from reference TRBV7-8 and TRBJ2-3): GAGVSQSPRYKVAKRGQDVALRCDPISGHVSLFWYQQALGQGPEFLTYFQNEAQLDKSGLPSDRFFAERPEGSVSTLKIQRTQQEDSAVYLCASSFPEMGTDTQYFGPGTRLTVL.

The chain uses TRBV2 and TRBJ1-2; 11 bases line up with TRBD1. Germline CDR1 SNHLY, CDR2 FYNNEI. Trimming removed 7 bases from V and 5 bases from J; junction bases left unmatched: 6. The CDR3 loop spans 14 amino acids. The CDR3 spells CASTGQGAEYGYTF. The CDR3 DNA reads TGTGCCAGCACCGGACAGGGGGCCGAGTATGGCTACACCTTC.

This clone was seen a single time. The V gene is TRBV4-1, the J gene TRBJ1-5; no clear D gene. Between the trimmed V and J ends, which lost 0 bases and 4 bases, there was a span of 10 bases. Germline CDR1 MGHRA, CDR2 YSYEKL. CDR3 length: 15 amino acids. CDR3 sequence: CASSQDAATNQPQHF. For the CDR3, the DNA is TGCGCCAGCAGCCAAGATGCGGCAACTAATCAGCCCCAGCATTTT.

The chain carries TRBV28 and TRBJ1-2; tentatively, D is TRBD1 (6 bases). V lost 3 bases, J lost 6 bases, and 11 bases lay in between. Germline V CDR1 and CDR2: MDHEN, SYDVKM. The CDR3 runs to 13 residues. Here the CDR3 DNA reads TGTGCCAGCAGTTTCCCCGCAGGGGATGGCTACACCTTC. Protein: CASSFPAGDGYTF.

The gene calls are TRBV7-9 and TRBJ1-5; no firm D call. CDR3 length: 16 amino acids. The germline V gene encodes CDR1 SEHNR and CDR2 FQNEAQ (reference sequence). Trimming cost V 1 base and J 1 base, with 11 bases left between them. In DNA form, the CDR3 reads TGTGCCAGCAGCTTAGTCGGCCAAACCAGCAATCAGCCCCAGCATTTT. It specifies CASSLVGQTSNQPQHF.